Below, 18 T cell receptor beta chains from the same sample are listed, as sequenced in a study of blood T cell repertoires in COVID-19. Assay used: immunoSEQ multiplex PCR; TCRdb lists only in-frame clones, some missing. This table holds about 170,000 clones, approximately 86% found once. The sequenced sample consisted of peripheral blood. These receptor sequences come from a woman at least 80 years old in a cohort sampled during active or convalescent COVID-19.

This clone was recorded once. V gene TRBV6-2 or TRBV6-3 combines with J gene TRBJ2-3; 9 nucleotides line up with TRBD2. Per germline, CDR1 MNHEY and CDR2 SVGEGT. The CDR3 runs 16 residues. Germline trimming cut 6 bases from V and 7 bases from J; bases unmatched to any gene: 14. CDR3 nucleotide sequence: TGTGCCAGCAGCCAGTCCGCGGGGGGGCCCGGTAATACGCAGTATTTT. This gives the protein CASSQSAGGPGNTQYF.

V is TRBV19 and J is TRBJ1-6, with unresolved D. CDR1 is LNHDA and CDR2 is SQIVND in the germline V gene (reference sequence). Deletions cut 10 bases from V and 7 bases from J, with 14 bases between. This CDR3 comprises 13 residues. The CDR3 DNA sequence: TGTGCCACTCGACTCGGCGGGAATTCACCCCTCCACTTT. Protein: CATRLGGNSPLHF. Complete variable domain (other parts from reference TRBV19 and TRBJ1-6): DGGITQSPKYLFRKEGQNVTLSCEQNLNHDAMYWYRQDPGQGLRLIYYSQIVNDFQKGDIAEGYSVSREKKESFPLTVTSAQKNPTAFYLCATRLGGNSPLHFGNGTRLTVT.

The CDR3 nucleotides are TGTGCCAGCAGCCTCGGGGGGACGAATCAGCCCCAGCATTTT. Protein: CASSLGGTNQPQHF. The chain joins TRBV3-1 (or the pseudogene TRBV3-2) to TRBJ1-5; possible D gene TRBD1, 5 bases. Germline CDR1 LGHDT, CDR2 YNNKEL (reference sequence). Trimming pared 4 bases from V and 4 bases from J, leaving 11 bases between. The CDR3 is 14 amino acids.

The chain uses TRBV5-6 and TRBJ2-1; D might be TRBD2 (5 bases). This CDR3 has 15 amino acids. The V gene lost 5 bases and the J gene lost 4 bases, with 16 bases spanning the gap. In germline, CDR1 is SGHDT, CDR2 YYEEEE. The chain's CDR3 is CASRWAVGVYNEQFF. The CDR3 DNA is TGTGCCAGCAGATGGGCGGTGGGAGTTTACAATGAGCAGTTCTTC.

The V gene is TRBV2, the J gene TRBJ1-2; 7 nucleotides line up with TRBD1. This CDR3 spans 16 amino acids. Germline trimming cut 5 bases from V and 6 bases from J; bases unmatched to any gene: 15. Germline assignment: CDR1 SNHLY and CDR2 FYNNEI. CDR3 region: CASSQEDRPGVNGYTF. The CDR3 bases are TGTGCCAGCAGTCAGGAGGACAGGCCGGGGGTCAATGGCTACACCTTC. The full variable domain, its missing parts supplied by reference TRBV2 and TRBJ1-2, is EPEVTQTPSHQVTQMGQEVILRCVPISNHLYFYWYRQILGQKVEFLVSFYNNEISEKSEIFDDQFSVERPDGSNFTLKIRSTKLEDSAMYFCASSQEDRPGVNGYTFGSGTRLTVV.

This sequence joins TRBV4-1 and TRBJ1-1; TRBD1 matches at 7 bases. The junction had 16 bases not matched to a gene; V was cut back by 4 bases and J by 11 bases. There are 15 residues in the CDR3. Germline V CDR1 and CDR2: MGHRA, YSYEKL. In DNA, the CDR3 is TGCGCCAGCAGCCGACAAAATACAGGGGATCCCCCCGCTTTCTTT. Protein: CASSRQNTGDPPAFF.

This sequence joins TRBV4-2 and TRBJ2-1, with 12 bases aligning to TRBD2. This CDR3 has 15 amino acids. The V gene's germline CDR1 is LGHNA and CDR2 YNFKEQ. Trimming took 4 bases from V and 9 from J; bases not matched to a gene: 7. CDR3: CASSRLAGGIGEQFF. The CDR3 nucleotides are TGTGCCAGCAGCCGGCTAGCGGGAGGGATTGGTGAGCAGTTCTTC.

This chain uses TRBV11-2 with TRBJ1-1; D gene unclear. Germline CDR1 and CDR2: SGHAT and FQNNGV. CDR3 length: 15 residues. V lost 1 base to trimming and J lost 4 bases, with 13 bases between them. CDR3 loop: CASSLVVGSGTEAFF. The CDR3 DNA reads TGTGCCAGCAGCTTAGTAGTGGGTAGCGGCACTGAAGCTTTCTTT.

This clone has only one observation. The chain couples TRBV2 to TRBJ1-4; 8 bases fit TRBD1. Germline V CDR1 and CDR2: SNHLY, FYNNEI. V lost 5 bases, J lost 6 bases, and 11 bases stayed unmatched. The CDR3 has 16 amino acids. The CDR3 nucleotides are TGTGCCAGCAGTCTAACAGGGGGGGTAATTGATGAAAAACTGTTTTTT. It yields the protein CASSLTGGVIDEKLFF.

The chain joins TRBV19 to TRBJ1-2; tentative D call: TRBD1 (6 bases). The V gene's germline CDR1 is LNHDA and CDR2 SQIVND (reference sequence). The CDR3 loop spans 15 amino acids. The ends were cut back, 7 bases at V and 5 bases at J, with 20 bases in the middle. CDR3 amino acids: CASTGTQGLVYGYTF. CDR3 nucleotide sequence: TGTGCCAGTACCGGGACACAGGGTTTGGTTTATGGCTACACCTTC.

Concerning this clone: One end of the junction does not line up with germline, which may come from a read error. J is TRBJ2-5 and V is TRBV7-7; 11 nucleotides line up with TRBD1. The CDR3 has 15 amino acids. Germline V gene sequence: CDR1 SSHAT, CDR2 FNYEAQ (reference sequence). The CDR3 coding sequence is TGTGCTAGCAGCTTACCCGGGACAGGGGGAGAGACCCAGTACTTC. Its translation: CASSLPGTGGETQYF. The full variable domain, its missing parts supplied by reference TRBV7-7 and TRBJ2-5, is GAGVSQSPRYKVTKRGQDVTLRCDPISSHATLYWYQQALGQGPEFLTYFNYEAQPDKSGLPSDRFSAERPEGSISTLTIQRTEQRDSAMYRCASSLPGTGGETQYFGPGTRLLVL.

The V gene is TRBV14, the J gene TRBJ2-2; the match to TRBD2 covers 9 bases. The length of the CDR3 is 17 residues. V shed 0 bases and J 6 bases; nucleotides not matched to a gene: 8. The germline gives CDR1 SGHDN, CDR2 FVKESK. Here the CDR3 DNA reads TGTGCCAGCAGCCAAGATCTGAGGCGGGAGGGCCCCGGGGAGCTGTTTTTT. This codes for CASSQDLRREGPGELFF.

V and J are TRBV6-1 and TRBJ1-2; 8 positions match TRBD1. Looked up from germline, CDR1 is MNHNS and CDR2 is SASEGT. The CDR3 loop spans 16 amino acids. Trimming at V came to 0 bases and at J to 7 bases, leaving 10 bases not matched to a gene. The CDR3 DNA is TGTGCCAGCAGTGAAGCGCGGACAGGGCTGACGAGTGGCTACACCTTC. Amino acids: CASSEARTGLTSGYTF.

The chain employs TRBV12-3 or TRBV12-4 and TRBJ2-2, with D possibly TRBD1 on 5 matching bases. Trimming pared 2 bases from V and 6 bases from J, leaving 7 bases between. The CDR3 totals 13 residues. The DNA for the CDR3 is TGTGCCAGCAGTTTAAGGGGCGCCGGGGAGCTGTTTTTT. This codes for CASSLRGAGELFF.

The chain links TRBV6-6 to TRBJ1-6; D ambiguous. The CDR3 length is 13 residues. Germline CDR1 MNHNY, CDR2 SVGAGI (reference sequence). Trimming stripped 4 bases from V and 14 bases from J, with 15 bases between. CDR3 sequence (DNA): TGTGCCAGCAGTTCGTTGACGGGTCGGGCCCTCCACTTT. Translation: CASSSLTGRALHF.

The chain is built from TRBV24-1 and TRBJ2-1, with a tentative D call TRBD1 (5 bases). Trimming cost V 4 bases and J 0 bases, with 12 bases left between them. This CDR3 region has 16 residues. Germline values: CDR1 KGHDR, CDR2 SFDVKD. CDR3 amino acids: CATSDPTQASYNEQFF. The CDR3 bases are TGTGCCACCAGTGACCCGACACAGGCCTCCTACAATGAGCAGTTCTTC.

The rearrangement uses TRBV3-1 (or the pseudogene TRBV3-2) and TRBJ1-1, with unresolved D. V was trimmed by 4 bases and J by 1 base, leaving 7 bases between them. Germline assignment: CDR1 LGHDT and CDR2 YNNKEL (reference sequence). This CDR3 is built from 13 residues. The CDR3 reads CASSRVRNTEAFF. The CDR3 region has the DNA TGTGCCAGCAGCCGTGTTCGGAACACTGAAGCTTTCTTT.

V gene TRBV18 combines with J gene TRBJ1-3, with D possibly being TRBD1 (5 bases). The CDR3 contains 15 residues. CDR1 KGHSH and CDR2 LQKENI come from the germline V gene. V lost 2 bases and J 2 bases, leaving 10 bases between the germline ends. The CDR3 nucleotides read TGTGCCAGCTCACCAGGGGACTCGACTGGAAACACCATATATTTT. This encodes CASSPGDSTGNTIYF.